This TCR beta chain emerged from a study of cytomegalovirus exposure and HLA in healthy donors. Study-wide results and caveats: Both high specificity and high sensitivity reportedly marked the classifier's diagnosis of cytomegalovirus status.

CDR3 size: 16 residues. V lost 6 bases, J lost 5 bases, and 23 bases lay in between. In germline, CDR1 is SQVTM, CDR2 ANQGSEA. This PCR relied on a set of 60 Vbeta primers and 13 Jbeta primers. Generated by immunoSEQ multiplex PCR, the TCRdb table keeps only in-frame clones and is missing some. Of under 200,000 clones in the sample, roughly 78% were seen once. As regards this clone: Its antigen is as yet unknown.

The chain carries TRBV29-1 and TRBJ2-1; no definite D call. This sequence was found in a woman aged 40 to 49 in good health and CMV-seronegative. Sequences were obtained from PBMCs. The CDR3 sequence: CSVDQRHDTLNNEQFF. Written as DNA, the CDR3 is TGCAGCGTAGACCAGAGACACGATACCTTAAACAATGAGCAGTTCTTC.